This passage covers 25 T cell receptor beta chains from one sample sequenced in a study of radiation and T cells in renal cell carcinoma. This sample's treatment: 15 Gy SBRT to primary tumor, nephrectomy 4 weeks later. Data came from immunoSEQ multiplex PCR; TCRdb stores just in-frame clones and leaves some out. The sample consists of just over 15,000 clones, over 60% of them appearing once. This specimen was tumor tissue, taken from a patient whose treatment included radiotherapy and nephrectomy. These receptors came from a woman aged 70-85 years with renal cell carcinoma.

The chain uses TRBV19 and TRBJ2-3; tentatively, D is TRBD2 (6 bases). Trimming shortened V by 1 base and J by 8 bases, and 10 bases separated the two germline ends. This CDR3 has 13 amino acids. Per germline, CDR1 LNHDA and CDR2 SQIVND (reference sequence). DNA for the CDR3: TGTGCCAGTAGTATAGGTGTCGGGGGTACGCAGTATTTT. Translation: CASSIGVGGTQYF.

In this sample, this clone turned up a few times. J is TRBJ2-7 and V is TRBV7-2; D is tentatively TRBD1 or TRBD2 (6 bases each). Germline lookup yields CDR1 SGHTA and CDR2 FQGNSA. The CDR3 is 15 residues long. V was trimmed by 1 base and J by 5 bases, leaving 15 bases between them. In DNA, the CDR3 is TGTGCCAGCAGCTTAGGGGGGGCACCAATGGACGAGCAGTACTTC. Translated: CASSLGGAPMDEQYF. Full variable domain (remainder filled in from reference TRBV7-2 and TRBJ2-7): GAGVSQSPSNKVTEKGKDVELRCDPISGHTALYWYRQSLGQGLEFLIYFQGNSAPDKSGLPSDRFSAERTGGSVSTLTIQRTQQEDSAVYLCASSLGGAPMDEQYFGPGTRLTVT.

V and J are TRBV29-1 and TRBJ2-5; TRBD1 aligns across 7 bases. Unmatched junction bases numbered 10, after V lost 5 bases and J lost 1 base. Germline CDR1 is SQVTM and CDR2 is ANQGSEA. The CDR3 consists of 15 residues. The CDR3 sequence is CSVYDRALFQETQYF. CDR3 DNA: TGCAGCGTTTATGACAGGGCCCTTTTCCAAGAGACCCAGTACTTC.

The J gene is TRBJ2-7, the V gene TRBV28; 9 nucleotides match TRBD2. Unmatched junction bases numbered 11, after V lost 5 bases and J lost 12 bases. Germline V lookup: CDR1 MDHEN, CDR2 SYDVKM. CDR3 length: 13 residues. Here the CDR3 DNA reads TGTGCCAGCAGTATCGGACTAGCGCTTAATTCGTACTTC. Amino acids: CASSIGLALNSYF.

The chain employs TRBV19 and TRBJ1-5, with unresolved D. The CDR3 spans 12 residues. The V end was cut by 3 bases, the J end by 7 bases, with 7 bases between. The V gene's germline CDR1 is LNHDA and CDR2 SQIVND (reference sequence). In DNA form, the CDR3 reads TGTGCCAGTAGTATTTGGTCCCAGCCCCAGCATTTT. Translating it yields CASSIWSQPQHF.

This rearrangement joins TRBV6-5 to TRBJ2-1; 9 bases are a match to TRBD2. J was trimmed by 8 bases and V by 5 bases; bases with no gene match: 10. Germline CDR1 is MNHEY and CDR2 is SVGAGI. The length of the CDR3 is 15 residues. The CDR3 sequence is CASSKSGTSFYEQFF. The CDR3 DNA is TGTGCCAGCAGTAAATCCGGGACTAGCTTCTATGAGCAGTTCTTC.

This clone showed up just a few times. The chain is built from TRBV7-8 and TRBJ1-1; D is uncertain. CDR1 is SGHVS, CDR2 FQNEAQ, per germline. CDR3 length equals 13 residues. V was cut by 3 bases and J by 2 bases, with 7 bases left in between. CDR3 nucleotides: TGTGCCAGCAGCTTGCAAGGAAACACTGAAGCTTTCTTT. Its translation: CASSLQGNTEAFF.

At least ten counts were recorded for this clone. DNA for the CDR3: TGCGCCAGCAGCCATCCCAAACAGGATCCGAACACCGGGGAGCTGTTTTTT. As protein: CASSHPKQDPNTGELFF. The chain is built from TRBV4-1 and TRBJ2-2; maybe TRBD1 (5 bases). The V gene's germline CDR1 is MGHRA and CDR2 YSYEKL. The CDR3 loop spans 17 amino acids. Trimming removed 3 bases from V and 0 bases from J, with 14 bases in between.

The CDR3 is CASSWAGTDTQYF. In DNA, the CDR3 is TGTGCCAGCAGTTGGGCCGGCACAGATACGCAGTATTTT. This rearrangement joins TRBV6-6 to TRBJ2-3, with no clear D. V lost 4 bases to trimming and J lost 1 base, with 6 bases between them. Germline CDR1 is MNHNY and CDR2 is SVGAGI (reference sequence). The CDR3 loop spans 13 amino acids.

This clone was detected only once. The CDR3 is CASSLRSGATGELFF. In nucleotides, the CDR3 is TGTGCCAGCAGCTTGAGGAGCGGGGCGACTGGGGAGCTGTTTTTT. This sequence joins TRBV11-1 and TRBJ2-2; 7 bases line up with TRBD2. Germline V gene sequence: CDR1 SGHAT, CDR2 FQDESV (reference sequence). This CDR3 has 15 amino acids. The ends lost 3 bases at V and 8 bases at J; junction bases unmatched: 9.

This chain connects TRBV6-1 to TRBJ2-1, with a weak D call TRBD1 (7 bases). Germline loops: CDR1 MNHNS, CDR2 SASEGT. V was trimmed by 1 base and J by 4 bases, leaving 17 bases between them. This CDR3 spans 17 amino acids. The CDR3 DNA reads TGTGCCAGCAGTGAAGGGGGGGCCGGGACAGATTACAATGAGCAGTTCTTC. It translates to CASSEGGAGTDYNEQFF.

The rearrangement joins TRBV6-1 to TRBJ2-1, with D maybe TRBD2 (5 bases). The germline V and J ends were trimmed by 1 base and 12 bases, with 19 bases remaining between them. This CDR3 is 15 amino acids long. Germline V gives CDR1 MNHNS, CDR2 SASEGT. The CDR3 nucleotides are TGTGCCAGCAGTGAAGAAGGACTCTCAACCGCGGGGCAGTTCTTC. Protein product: CASSEEGLSTAGQFF.

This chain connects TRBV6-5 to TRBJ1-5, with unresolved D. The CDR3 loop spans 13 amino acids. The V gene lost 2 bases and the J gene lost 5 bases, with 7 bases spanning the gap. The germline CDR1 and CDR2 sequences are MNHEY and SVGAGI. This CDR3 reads CASSYGFDQPQHF. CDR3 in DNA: TGTGCCAGCAGTTACGGGTTCGATCAGCCCCAGCATTTT.

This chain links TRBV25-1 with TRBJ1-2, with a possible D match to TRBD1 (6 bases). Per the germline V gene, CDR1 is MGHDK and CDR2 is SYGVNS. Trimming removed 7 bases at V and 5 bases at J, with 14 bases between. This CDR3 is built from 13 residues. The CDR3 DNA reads TGTGCCAGCATGGGGGCTTCAGCGTATGGCTACACCTTC. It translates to CASMGASAYGYTF.

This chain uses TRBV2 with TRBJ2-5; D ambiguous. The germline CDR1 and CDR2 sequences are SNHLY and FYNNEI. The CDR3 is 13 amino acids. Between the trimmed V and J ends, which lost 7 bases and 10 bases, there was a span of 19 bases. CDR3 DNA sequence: TGTGCCAGCATGGACGCCGTGGGGTGGAGCCAGTACTTC. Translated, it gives CASMDAVGWSQYF.

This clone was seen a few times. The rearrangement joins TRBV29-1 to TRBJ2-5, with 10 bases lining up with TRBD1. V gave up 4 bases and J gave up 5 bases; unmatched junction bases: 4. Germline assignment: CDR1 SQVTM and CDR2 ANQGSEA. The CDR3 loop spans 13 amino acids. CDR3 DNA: TGCAGCGTTGCGACAGGGGGCCCGGAGACCCAGTACTTC. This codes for CSVATGGPETQYF.

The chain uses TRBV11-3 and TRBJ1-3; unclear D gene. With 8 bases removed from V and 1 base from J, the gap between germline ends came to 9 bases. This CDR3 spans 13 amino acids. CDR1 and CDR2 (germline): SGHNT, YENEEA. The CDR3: CASATGSGNTIYF. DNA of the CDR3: TGTGCCAGCGCAACGGGGTCTGGAAACACCATATATTTT. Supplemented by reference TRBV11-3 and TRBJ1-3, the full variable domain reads EAGVVQSPRYKIIEKKQPVAFWCNPISGHNTLYWYLQNLGQGPELLIRYENEEAVDDSQLPKDRFSAERLKGVDSTLKIQPAELGDSAVYLCASATGSGNTIYFGEGSWLTVV.

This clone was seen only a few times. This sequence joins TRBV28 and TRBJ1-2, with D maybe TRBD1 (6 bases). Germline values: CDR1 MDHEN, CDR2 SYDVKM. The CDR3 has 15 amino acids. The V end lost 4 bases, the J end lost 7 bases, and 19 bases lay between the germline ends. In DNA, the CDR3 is TGTGCCAGCAGTTGGCCGCTGGGCAGGGGCAGTGGCTACACCTTC. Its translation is CASSWPLGRGSGYTF.

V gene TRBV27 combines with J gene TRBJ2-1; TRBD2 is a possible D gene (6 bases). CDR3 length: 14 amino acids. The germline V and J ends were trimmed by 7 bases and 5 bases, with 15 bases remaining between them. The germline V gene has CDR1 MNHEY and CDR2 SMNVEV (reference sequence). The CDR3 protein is CASTQKGGDNEQFF. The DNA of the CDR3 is TGTGCCAGCACCCAAAAGGGCGGGGACAATGAGCAGTTCTTC.

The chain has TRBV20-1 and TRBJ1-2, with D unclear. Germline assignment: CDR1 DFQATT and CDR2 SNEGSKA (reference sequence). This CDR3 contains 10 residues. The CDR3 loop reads CRPGDYGYTF. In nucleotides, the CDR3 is TGCAGACCCGGGGACTATGGCTACACCTTC.

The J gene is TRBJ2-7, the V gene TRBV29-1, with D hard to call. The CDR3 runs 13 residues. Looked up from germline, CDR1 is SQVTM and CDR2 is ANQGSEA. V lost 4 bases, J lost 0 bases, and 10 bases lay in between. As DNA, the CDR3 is TGCAGCGTTGTTATACTCCCCTCCTACGAGCAGTACTTC. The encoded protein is CSVVILPSYEQYF.

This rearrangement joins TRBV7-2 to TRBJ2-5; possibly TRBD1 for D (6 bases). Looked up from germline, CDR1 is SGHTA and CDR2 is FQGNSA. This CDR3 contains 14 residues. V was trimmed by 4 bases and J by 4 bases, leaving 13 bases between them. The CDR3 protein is CASSYQGNLETQYF. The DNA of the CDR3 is TGTGCCAGCAGCTACCAGGGGAACTTAGAGACCCAGTACTTC.

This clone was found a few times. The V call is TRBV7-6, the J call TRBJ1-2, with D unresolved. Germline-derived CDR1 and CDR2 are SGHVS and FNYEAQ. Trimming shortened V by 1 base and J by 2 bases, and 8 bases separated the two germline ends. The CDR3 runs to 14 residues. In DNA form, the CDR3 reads TGTGCCAGCAGCTTAGGCAAAACGAACTATGGCTACACCTTC. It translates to CASSLGKTNYGYTF.

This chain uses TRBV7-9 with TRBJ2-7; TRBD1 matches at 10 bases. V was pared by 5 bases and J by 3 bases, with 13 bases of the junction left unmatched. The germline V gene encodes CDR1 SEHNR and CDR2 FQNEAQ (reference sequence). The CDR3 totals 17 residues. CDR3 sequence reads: CASSPGTGVVLSYEQYF. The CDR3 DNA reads TGTGCCAGCAGCCCCGGGACAGGGGTGGTACTTAGCTACGAGCAGTACTTC. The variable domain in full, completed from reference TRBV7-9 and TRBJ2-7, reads DTGVSQNPRHKITKRGQNVTFRCDPISEHNRLYWYRQTLGQGPEFLTYFQNEAQLEKSRLLSDRFSAERPKGSFSTLEIQRTEQGDSAMYLCASSPGTGVVLSYEQYFGPGTRLTVT.

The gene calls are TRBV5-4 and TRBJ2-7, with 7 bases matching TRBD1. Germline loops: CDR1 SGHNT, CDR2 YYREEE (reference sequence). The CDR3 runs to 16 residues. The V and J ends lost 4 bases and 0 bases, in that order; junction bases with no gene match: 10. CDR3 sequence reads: CASSAGQEPSSYEQYF. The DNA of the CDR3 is TGTGCCAGCAGCGCAGGACAGGAGCCTTCCTCCTACGAGCAGTACTTC.